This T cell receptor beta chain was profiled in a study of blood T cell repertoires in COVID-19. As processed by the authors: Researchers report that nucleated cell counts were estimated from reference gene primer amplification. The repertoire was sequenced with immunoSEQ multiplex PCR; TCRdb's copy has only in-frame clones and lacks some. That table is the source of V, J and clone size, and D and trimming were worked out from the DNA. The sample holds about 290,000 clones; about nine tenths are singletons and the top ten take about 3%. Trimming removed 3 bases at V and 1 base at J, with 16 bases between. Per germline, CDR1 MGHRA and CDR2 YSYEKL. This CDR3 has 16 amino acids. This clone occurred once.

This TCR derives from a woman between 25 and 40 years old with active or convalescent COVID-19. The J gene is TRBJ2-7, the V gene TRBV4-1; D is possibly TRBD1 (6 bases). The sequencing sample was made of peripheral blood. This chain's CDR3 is CASSQGSGQWSYEQYF. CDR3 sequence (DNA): TGCGCCAGCAGCCAGGGAAGCGGACAGTGGTCCTACGAGCAGTACTTC.